This is a list of T cell receptor beta chains from one sample in a study of T cell responses to AZD1222 COVID-19 vaccine. The assay was immunoSEQ multiplex PCR, and TCRdb's table has in-frame clones only and misses some. The table shows 20,000 to 30,000 clones, with about 88% occurring only once. This specimen consisted of peripheral blood, obtained 28 days after the second AZD1222 dose. The source is an adult who received the AZD1222 COVID-19 vaccine. Each CDR3 is given with its conserved first and last residue. The order of the fields is J gene, V gene, D gene, clone size, CDR3 DNA, CDR3 protein. D genes are given only for firm matches. A row's size may be missing; if present it is once, few, many or a size class.

TRBJ1-5 | TRBV6-1 | TRBD1 | NA | TGTGCCAGCAGTGAACAGGGGGCTAGCAATCAGCCCCAGCATTTT | CASSEQGASNQPQHF
TRBJ2-1 | TRBV9 | NA | few | TGTGCCAGCAGCGTGGGGAGAGGGCCAACGTTCTTC | CASSVGRGPTFF
TRBJ1-5 | TRBV9 | NA | few | TGTGCCAGCAGCGTAGGTGAGATTAGCAATCAGCCCCAGCATTTT | CASSVGEISNQPQHF
TRBJ1-6 | TRBV6-5 | TRBD1 | NA | TGTGCCAGCAGCGGGACAGGGGGCCCGTCACCCCTCCACTTT | CASSGTGGPSPLHF
TRBJ1-2 | TRBV7-2 | NA | NA | TGTGCCAGCAGCCCTGGGCAAGGCTATGGCTACACCTTC | CASSPGQGYGYTF
TRBJ1-1 | TRBV7-9 | NA | NA | TGTGCCAGCACCTCCCTAACGGCTGAAGCTTTCTTT | CASTSLTAEAFF
TRBJ1-2 | TRBV7-2 | NA | NA | TGTGCCAGCAGCCTTAACGGGAACGGGGACTATGGCTACACCTTC | CASSLNGNGDYGYTF
TRBJ2-5 | TRBV5-4 | TRBD1 | NA | TGTGCCAGCACCGCCGGGGACAGGGGAGAGCAGACCCAGTACTTC | CASTAGDRGEQTQYF
TRBJ1-1 | TRBV7-2 | TRBD1 | NA | TGTGCCAGCAGCTCCCCTGGCAGGGGGCATACTGAAGCTTTCTTT | CASSSPGRGHTEAFF
TRBJ2-1 | TRBV3-1/TRBV3-2 | TRBD1 | NA | TGTGCCAGCAGTTCACAGGGGGGATACTACAATGAGCAGTTCTTC | CASSSQGGYYNEQFF
TRBJ2-1 | TRBV6-5 | TRBD2 | NA | TGTGCCAGCAGTTATGGACTAGCGGGGTGGGGGAATGAGCAGTTCTTC | CASSYGLAGWGNEQFF
TRBJ2-6 | TRBV9 | NA | NA | TGTGCCAGCAGCGTAGGACCAACTGGGGCCAACGTCCTGACTTTC | CASSVGPTGANVLTF
TRBJ2-1 | TRBV4-3 | NA | few | TGCGCCAGCAGCCAAGTTCTTTCAGGGACCTACAATGAGCAGTTCTTC | CASSQVLSGTYNEQFF
TRBJ1-1 | TRBV9 | NA | few | TGTGCCAGCAGCGTAGGGGGAATCACTGAAGCTTTCTTT | CASSVGGITEAFF
TRBJ2-1 | TRBV9 | NA | NA | TGTGCCAGCAGCGGAGAGGGGATCATGCGTTACAATGAGCAGTTCTTC | CASSGEGIMRYNEQFF
TRBJ2-5 | TRBV24-1 | NA | NA | TGTGCCACCAGTAATATCCGGGACAACCAAGAGACCCAGTACTTC | CATSNIRDNQETQYF
TRBJ1-6 | TRBV19 | TRBD1 | NA | TGTGCCAGTAGTATGGGACAGCTTTCACCCCTCCACTTT | CASSMGQLSPLHF
TRBJ1-2 | TRBV12-3/TRBV12-4 | TRBD1 | NA | TGTGCCAGCGGGACAGGGACCTCCTATGGCTACACCTTC | CASGTGTSYGYTF
TRBJ2-7 | TRBV6-6 | NA | NA | TGTGCCAGCCGCCCCCCCGGGGAAACCTACGAGCAGTACTTC | CASRPPGETYEQYF
TRBJ2-3 | TRBV24-1 | TRBD2 | NA | TGTGCCACCAGTAGACTAGCCCCGGATATAGATACGCAGTATTTT | CATSRLAPDIDTQYF
TRBJ2-1 | TRBV5-1 | TRBD1 | NA | TGCGCCAGCAGCTTGGAGGAGACAGGGGGCTACAATGAGCAGTTCTTC | CASSLEETGGYNEQFF
TRBJ1-2 | TRBV7-2 | TRBD1 | NA | TGTGCCAGCAGCGACCGGACAGGAAACTATGGCTACACCTTC | CASSDRTGNYGYTF
TRBJ2-5 | TRBV7-2 | TRBD2 | NA | TGTGCCAGCAGCTTAGTAGCGGGGGGGCTAGAGACCCAGTACTTC | CASSLVAGGLETQYF
TRBJ2-7 | TRBV5-1 | TRBD1 | NA | TGCGCCAGCAGCTTGCCGGGACAGGGGGTGGTCGAGCAGTACTTC | CASSLPGQGVVEQYF